This TCR beta chain was captured by sequencing in a study of shared clonotypes between healthy human individuals. Overall study context: Per-donor plates numbered three CD4 naive, three CD4 memory, two CD8 naive and one CD8 memory.

Measured with immunoSEQ multiplex PCR; TCRdb has only the in-frame clones, and not every one. The sample lists approximately 1.5 million clones, approximately 98.5% occurring once. J gave up 0 bases and V 10 bases, and 8 bases lay outside the gene matches. Germline CDR1 MDHEN, CDR2 SYDVKM. The CDR3 contains 14 residues. Sequencing was performed on naive CD4+ T cells sorted from blood. Subset denoted: CD45RA+ positively selected. The TCR was taken from a man younger than 40 in good health. The chain employs TRBV28 and TRBJ2-7; 8 nucleotides agree with TRBD2. CDR3: CATTGGSLSYEQYF. The CDR3 bases are TGTGCCACAACGGGAGGGTCCCTCTCCTACGAGCAGTACTTC. The complete variable domain, with remaining parts taken from reference TRBV28 and TRBJ2-7, reads DVKVTQSSRYLVKRTGEKVFLECVQDMDHENMFWYRQDPGLGLRLIYFSYDVKMKEKGDIPEGYSVSREKKERFSLILESASTNQTSMYLCATTGGSLSYEQYFGPGTRLTVT.